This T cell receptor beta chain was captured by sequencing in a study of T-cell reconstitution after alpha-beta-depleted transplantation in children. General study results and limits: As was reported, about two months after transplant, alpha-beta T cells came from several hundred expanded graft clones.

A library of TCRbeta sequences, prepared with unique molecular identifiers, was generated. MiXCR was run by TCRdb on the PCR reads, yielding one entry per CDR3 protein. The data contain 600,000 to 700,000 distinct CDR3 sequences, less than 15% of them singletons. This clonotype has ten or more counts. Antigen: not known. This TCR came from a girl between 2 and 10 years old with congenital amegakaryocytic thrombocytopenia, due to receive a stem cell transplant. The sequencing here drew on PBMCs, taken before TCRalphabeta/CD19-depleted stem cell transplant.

CDR3: CASSPGWTSWPYEQYF. CDR3 DNA sequence: TGTGCCAGCAGCCCAGGCTGGACTAGCTGGCCCTACGAGCAGTACTTC. The rearrangement joins TRBV9 to TRBJ2-7; TRBD2 aligns across 8 bases. Germline assignment: CDR1 SGDLS and CDR2 YYNGEE. After removal of 4 bases from V and 2 bases from J, the junction contained 11 bases not matched to a gene. This CDR3 region has 16 residues.